Below are 25 T cell receptor beta chains sequenced from a single sample in a study of regulatory T cells in long-lasting Graves disease. Time point indicated: newly diagnosed GD, antithyroid drugs for less than 3 months. From RNA extracted from PBMCs, the TCR library was made. Both iRepertoire HTBI primers and Arm-PCR of CDR3 regions were used to build the TCR beta libraries. TCRdb recomputed calls from the multiplex PCR reads with MiXCR, one row per CDR3 protein. The table has hundreds of thousands of distinct CDR3 sequences, 16% seen once. In addition, the sample was reused for a study of T cells in Graves' hyperthyroidism and ophthalmopathy.

This specimen consisted of peripheral blood mononuclear cells (PBMCs), obtained at new diagnosis, from a patient treated with antithyroid drugs. Receptors originate from a man aged 35 to 55 with Graves disease.

There are many counts of this clonotype. The V and J genes are TRBV18 and TRBJ2-5; 9 nucleotides line up with TRBD1. The V and J ends lost 4 bases and 2 bases, in that order; junction bases with no gene match: 5. The CDR3 is made up of 15 amino acids. Germline loops: CDR1 KGHSH, CDR2 LQKENI. This chain's CDR3 is CASSLGQGRQETQYF. The CDR3 coding sequence is TGTGCCAGCTCACTCGGACAGGGGCGGCAAGAGACCCAGTACTTC. The full variable domain, its missing parts supplied by reference TRBV18 and TRBJ2-5, is NAGVMQNPRHLVRRRGQEARLRCSPMKGHSHVYWYRQLPEEGLKFMVYLQKENIIDESGMPKERFSAEFPKEGPSILRIQQVVRGDSAAYFCASSLGQGRQETQYFGPGTRLLVL.

The chain joins TRBV12-5 to TRBJ2-1; D unresolved. Germline CDR1 and CDR2: LGHNT and FRNRAP. The CDR3 covers 18 residues. Trimming left V 6 bases short and J 6 bases short, with 27 bases between. CDR3 loop: CASGPPTGLVFYINEQFF. In DNA form, the CDR3 reads TGTGCTAGTGGCCCCCCTACTGGGTTAGTATTCTATATCAATGAGCAGTTCTTC.

This clonotype occurred many times. The gene calls are TRBV20-1 and TRBJ2-7; either TRBD1 or TRBD2 may fit D (5 bases each). The CDR3 consists of 16 residues. CDR1 and CDR2 (germline): DFQATT, SNEGSKA (reference sequence). V was shortened by 0 bases and J by 5 bases, with 20 bases between the two germline ends. The DNA of the CDR3 is TGCAGTGCTAGAGATAGTGGTAGGCCGGGGCGAGACGAGCAGTACTTC. Its protein product is CSARDSGRPGRDEQYF.

This clonotype was detected ten times or more. The V and J genes are TRBV2 and TRBJ1-1; D call uncertain. This CDR3 has 13 amino acids. The germline V gene encodes CDR1 SNHLY and CDR2 FYNNEI. Trimming removed 2 bases from V and 5 bases from J, with 9 bases in between. CDR3 region: CASSEQAGTEAFF. The CDR3 bases are TGTGCCAGCAGTGAACAGGCGGGGACTGAAGCTTTCTTT.

Concerning this clonotype: The junction differs from germline at one of its ends, possibly a read error. J is TRBJ2-5 and V is TRBV5-1; D is perhaps TRBD1 (7 bases). CDR3 length: 15 residues. Germline-derived CDR1 and CDR2 are SGHRS and YFSETQ. The CDR3 sequence is CASNLEVQGGETQYF. In DNA form, the CDR3 reads TGCGCCAGCAACTTGGAAGTTCAGGGGGGAGAGACCCAGTACTTC.

This clonotype was detected many times. The genes are TRBV5-1 and TRBJ2-3; no reliable D call. Trimming stripped 1 base from V and 2 bases from J, with 8 bases between. CDR3 length equals 14 residues. Germline loops: CDR1 SGHRS, CDR2 YFSETQ. The CDR3 DNA sequence: TGCGCCAGCAGCTTGAACAGTAACACAGATACGCAGTATTTT. It translates to CASSLNSNTDTQYF. Full variable domain (missing parts from reference TRBV5-1 and TRBJ2-3): KAGVTQTPRYLIKTRGQQVTLSCSPISGHRSVSWYQQTPGQGLQFLFEYFSETQRNKGNFPGRFSGRQFSNSRSEMNVSTLELGDSALYLCASSLNSNTDTQYFGPGTRLTVL.

This clonotype was seen repeatedly, ten times or more. J is TRBJ2-5 and V is TRBV28; TRBD1 is a possible D gene (6 bases). V lost 9 bases, J lost 2 bases, and 16 bases lay in between. This CDR3 has 14 amino acids. Germline V CDR1 and CDR2: MDHEN, SYDVKM. The CDR3 DNA is TGTGCCAGTATAACAGGGAGAGGGCAAGAGACCCAGTACTTC. Protein product: CASITGRGQETQYF.

This clonotype was seen ten or more times. V and J are TRBV7-9 and TRBJ2-5, with 10 bases matching TRBD2. The CDR3 has 16 residues. The V gene end was trimmed by 2 bases and the J gene end by 5 bases; junction bases not matched to a gene: 8. Germline CDR1 and CDR2: SEHNR and FQNEAQ (reference sequence). CDR3 region: CASSLSVSAGGETQYF. CDR3 sequence (DNA): TGTGCCAGCAGCTTATCGGTGTCAGCGGGGGGGGAGACCCAGTACTTC.

Many counts were recorded for this clonotype. The genes are TRBV12-3 or TRBV12-4 and TRBJ2-5; D remains unclear. The ends were cut back, 1 base at V and 4 bases at J, with 10 bases in the middle. This CDR3 comprises 14 residues. CDR3 region: CASSLGSRGETQYF. CDR3 sequence (DNA): TGTGCCAGCAGTTTAGGGAGTCGAGGAGAGACCCAGTACTTC.

The chain links TRBV7-9 to TRBJ2-5, with D possibly TRBD1 on 6 matching bases. The CDR3 runs to 16 residues. V was clipped by 4 bases and J by 5 bases, with 20 bases between them. Germline CDR1 is SEHNR and CDR2 is FQNEAQ (reference sequence). In nucleotides, the CDR3 is TGTGCCAGCAGCTCTCTTCGGACAGACGGAGTGGAGACCCAGTACTTC. This translates into CASSSLRTDGVETQYF.

The sample holds many counts of this clonotype. J is TRBJ2-5 and V is TRBV27; 7 nucleotides agree with TRBD2. This CDR3 has 13 amino acids. Germline loops: CDR1 MNHEY, CDR2 SMNVEV (reference sequence). J lost 5 bases, V lost 8 bases, and 8 bases had no gene match. CDR3 in amino acids: CASAQPGGETQYF. The CDR3, as DNA: TGTGCCAGCGCACAACCCGGGGGGGAGACCCAGTACTTC.

This clonotype was recorded at least ten times. The genes are TRBV2 and TRBJ2-7, with 8 bases matching TRBD1. Germline CDR1 and CDR2: SNHLY and FYNNEI. The CDR3 totals 14 residues. V dropped 6 bases and J dropped 1; count of bases not matched to a gene: 5. CDR3 residues: CASRRTGLSYEQYF. The CDR3 coding sequence is TGTGCCAGCAGACGGACAGGGTTGTCCTACGAGCAGTACTTC.

The chain couples TRBV18 to TRBJ1-5; the D gene is possibly TRBD1 (5 bases). The CDR3 is 15 residues long. Germline CDR1 KGHSH, CDR2 LQKENI. The V end lost 2 bases, the J end lost 2 bases, and 10 bases lay between the germline ends. DNA for the CDR3: TGTGCCAGCTCACCAGACAGTACGGGCAATCAGCCCCAGCATTTT. Its protein is CASSPDSTGNQPQHF.

The genes are TRBV5-1 and TRBJ1-3; TRBD1 is a possible D gene (6 bases). Trimming left V 4 bases short and J 7 bases short, with 9 bases between. Per germline, CDR1 SGHRS and CDR2 YFSETQ. This CDR3 has 12 amino acids. In DNA, the CDR3 is TGCGCCAGCAGCCAGGACAGTAACACCATATATTTT. Its translation: CASSQDSNTIYF.

This chain joins TRBV9 and TRBJ2-5; 8 positions match TRBD2. CDR1 is SGDLS, CDR2 YYNGEE, per germline. After removal of 2 bases from V and 5 bases from J, the junction contained 8 bases not matched to a gene. CDR3 length: 15 amino acids. Here the CDR3 DNA reads TGTGCCAGCAGCGTCCTAGCGGGTCCCGGGGAGACCCAGTACTTC. Residues: CASSVLAGPGETQYF.

The rearrangement uses TRBV24-1 and TRBJ2-5, with unresolved D. The V end was cut by 0 bases, the J end by 5 bases, with 6 bases between. This CDR3 has 13 amino acids. Germline-derived CDR1 and CDR2 are KGHDR and SFDVKD. The CDR3 DNA sequence: TGTGCCACCAGTGATTTGCAGGAGGAGACCCAGTACTTC. Translated: CATSDLQEETQYF.

This clonotype was seen ten or more times. The chain employs TRBV7-9 and TRBJ2-3; the D gene is possibly TRBD2 (6 bases). With 4 bases removed from V and 1 base from J, the gap between germline ends came to 12 bases. The CDR3 is made up of 15 amino acids. The germline V gene encodes CDR1 SEHNR and CDR2 FQNEAQ (reference sequence). CDR3 loop: CASSSRLAGTDTQYF. The CDR3, as DNA: TGTGCCAGCAGCTCCCGCTTAGCGGGCACAGATACGCAGTATTTT. Filled out from reference TRBV7-9 and TRBJ2-3, the complete variable domain reads DTGVSQNPRHKITKRGQNVTFRCDPISEHNRLYWYRQTLGQGPEFLTYFQNEAQLEKSRLLSDRFSAERPKGSFSTLEIQRTEQGDSAMYLCASSSRLAGTDTQYFGPGTRLTVL.

This chain links TRBV19 with TRBJ1-1, with no clear D. Trimming left V 9 bases short and J 1 base short, with 18 bases between. The germline V gene has CDR1 LNHDA and CDR2 SQIVND (reference sequence). CDR3 size: 15 residues. In nucleotides, the CDR3 is TGTGCCAGCCGGCCCTATACCCCCACGAACACTGAAGCTTTCTTT. As protein: CASRPYTPTNTEAFF.

Ten or more counts support this clonotype. CDR3 protein: CASGQANEKLFF. The DNA of the CDR3 is TGTGCCAGCGGACAGGCCAATGAAAAACTGTTTTTT. The chain joins TRBV28 to TRBJ1-4, with 7 bases that match TRBD1. The CDR3 length is 12 residues. Germline CDR1 reads MDHEN; CDR2 reads SYDVKM. The J segment lost 5 bases and the V segment lost 8 bases, leaving 2 bases of the junction unmatched.

The rearrangement joins TRBV18 to TRBJ2-2; D is uncertain. From germline, CDR1 is KGHSH and CDR2 LQKENI. Trimming shortened V by 5 bases and J by 1 base, and 8 bases separated the two germline ends. CDR3 size: 14 residues. In DNA, the CDR3 is TGTGCCAGCTCAAGCAGTCAGAACACCGGGGAGCTGTTTTTT. It translates to CASSSSQNTGELFF.

This clonotype turned up a few times. The rearrangement joins TRBV6-1 to TRBJ2-7, with a possible D match to TRBD1 (6 bases). Per the germline V gene, CDR1 is MNHNS and CDR2 is SASEGT. The CDR3 loop spans 14 amino acids. The V end lost 6 bases, the J end lost 1 base, and 13 bases lay between the germline ends. CDR3 in amino acids: CASRINRVSYEQYF. CDR3 nucleotides: TGTGCCAGCAGGATAAACAGGGTATCCTACGAGCAGTACTTC.

The genes are TRBV5-1 and TRBJ2-6; D is perhaps TRBD1 (6 bases). CDR3 size: 15 residues. The V gene's germline CDR1 is SGHRS and CDR2 YFSETQ. Trimming pared 4 bases from V and 0 bases from J, leaving 8 bases between. This chain's CDR3 is CASSAGDSGANVLTF. The CDR3 bases are TGCGCCAGCAGCGCAGGGGACTCTGGGGCCAACGTCCTGACTTTC.

J is TRBJ1-4 and V is TRBV2, with 8 bases identical to TRBD1. There are 13 residues in the CDR3. CDR1 is SNHLY, CDR2 FYNNEI, per germline. V lost 7 bases, J lost 7 bases, and 5 bases stayed unmatched. The CDR3 DNA sequence: TGTGCCAGCACTGGACAGGGTTTTGAAAAACTGTTTTTT. Protein: CASTGQGFEKLFF.

This clonotype was recorded at least ten times. J is TRBJ2-7 and V is TRBV5-4; 9 bases map to TRBD2. V lost 4 bases to trimming and J lost 3 bases; unmatched junction nucleotides: 11. This CDR3 is built from 16 residues. The germline V gene has CDR1 SGHNT and CDR2 YYREEE (reference sequence). CDR3 in DNA: TGTGCCAGCAGCGCCCTCGGAGCGGGGGGAATCTACGAGCAGTACTTC. It codes for CASSALGAGGIYEQYF.

The sample holds many counts of this clonotype. J is TRBJ2-3 and V is TRBV15, with 10 bases lining up with TRBD2. The CDR3 loop spans 15 amino acids. The V gene end was trimmed by 8 bases and the J gene end by 4 bases; junction bases not matched to a gene: 9. Per germline, CDR1 LNHNV and CDR2 YYDKDF (reference sequence). The CDR3 here is CATRERGGRADTQYF. The CDR3 DNA reads TGTGCCACCCGGGAGCGGGGGGGCCGCGCAGATACGCAGTATTTT.